This is a list of T cell receptor beta chains from one sample in a study of cytomegalovirus exposure and HLA in healthy donors. Here immunoSEQ multiplex PCR was the method, and the copy in TCRdb shows in-frame clones only, minus some. The sample lists approximately 190,000 clones, more than 75% occurring once. Sequencing was done on a sample of PBMCs. The receptors come from a woman aged 18-35 years in good health and CMV-seronegative. Both conserved end residues are part of each CDR3. D genes are given only for firm matches. Size values are once, few and many counts, or a class for expanded clones, and some rows have none.

D	size	J	V	CDR3	DNA
-	-	TRBJ2-5	TRBV6-6	CASSYSASPGYF	TGTGCCAGCAGTTACTCAGCCTCACCGGGGTACTTC
TRBD2	-	TRBJ2-7	TRBV18	CASLEGIAGGPSDEQYF	TGTGCCAGCCTCGAAGGAATAGCGGGGGGGCCGAGCGACGAGCAGTACTTC
TRBD2	once	TRBJ2-1	TRBV7-6	CASSFTSGGAGEQFF	TGTGCCAGCAGCTTTACTAGCGGGGGGGCCGGTGAGCAGTTCTTC
-	-	TRBJ1-2	TRBV10-3	CAISESGQNYGYTF	TGTGCCATCAGTGAGTCAGGACAGAACTATGGCTACACCTTC
-	-	TRBJ2-2	TRBV7-3	CASSVRTGFGGELFF	TGTGCCAGCAGCGTTAGAACAGGGTTTGGCGGGGAGCTGTTTTTT
TRBD1	-	TRBJ2-5	TRBV28	CASSSPGQGKQETQYF	TGTGCCAGCAGTTCCCCGGGACAGGGAAAACAAGAGACCCAGTACTTC
TRBD1	once	TRBJ2-6	TRBV5-1	CASSGRTGAGANVLTF	TGCGCCAGCAGCGGAAGGACAGGGGCTGGGGCCAACGTCCTGACTTTC
-	-	TRBJ2-5	TRBV9	CASSAPLRDKGQETQYF	TGTGCCAGCAGCGCTCCACTTCGGGACAAGGGCCAAGAGACCCAGTACTTC
-	-	TRBJ1-4	TRBV30	CAWSVSGPGGKLFF	TGTGCCTGGAGTGTATCCGGCCCCGGGGGAAAACTGTTTTTT
-	few	TRBJ2-2	TRBV7-6	CASTRRDRGAVFSF	-
-	-	TRBJ2-5	TRBV30	CAWKPGPGTQYF	TGTGCCTGGAAGCCTGGGCCCGGGACCCAGTACTTC
-	-	TRBJ2-1	TRBV2	CASSERLGYNEQFF	TGTGCCAGCAGTGAAAGACTCGGCTACAATGAGCAGTTCTTC
TRBD1	-	TRBJ1-1	TRBV6-5	CASSPGQGKAFF	TGTGCCAGCAGTCCAGGACAGGGGAAAGCTTTCTTT
TRBD1	-	TRBJ2-5	TRBV7-8	CASSLDREETQYF	TGTGCCAGCAGCCTGGACAGGGAAGAGACCCAGTACTTC
TRBD2	-	TRBJ2-1	TRBV7-6	CASSPGGTSGYNEQFF	TGTGCCAGCAGCCCGGGGGGGACTAGCGGCTACAATGAGCAGTTCTTC
-	-	TRBJ1-1	TRBV18	CASGPADQAFF	TGTGCCAGCGGCCCCGCAGATCAAGCTTTCTTT
-	-	TRBJ2-3	TRBV18	CASSPVQGGTADTQYF	TGTGCCAGCTCACCAGTCCAGGGAGGCACGGCAGATACGCAGTATTTT
-	-	TRBJ1-2	TRBV2	CASRESLGDYTF	TGTGCCAGTAGGGAGTCACTGGGTGACTACACCTTC
TRBD2	-	TRBJ2-1	TRBV5-6	CASSVLAGKGEQFF	TGTGCCAGCAGCGTACTAGCGGGGAAGGGTGAGCAGTTCTTC
TRBD2	-	TRBJ2-1	TRBV7-9	CASSLVGGSSYNEQFF	TGTGCCAGCAGCTTAGTGGGCGGGAGCTCCTACAATGAGCAGTTCTTC
-	few	TRBJ2-7	TRBV5-5	CASSLDSFPYEQYF	TGTGCCAGCAGCTTGGATAGCTTCCCTTACGAGCAGTACTTC
-	-	TRBJ2-7	TRBV10-3	CAIGTRPGASSYEQYF	TGTGCCATCGGGACACGGCCCGGGGCAAGCTCCTACGAGCAGTACTTC
-	-	TRBJ1-5	TRBV6-1	CASSESRTDQPQHF	TGTGCCAGCAGTGAATCGCGGACAGATCAGCCCCAGCATTTT
-	-	TRBJ2-7	TRBV6-1	CASSEPGLSYEQYF	TGTGCCAGCAGTGAGCCCGGACTGAGCTACGAGCAGTACTTC
-	-	TRBJ2-1	TRBV9	CASSVTSEWRYNEQFF	TGTGCCAGCAGCGTCACCTCTGAGTGGCGGTACAATGAGCAGTTCTTC
TRBD2	-	TRBJ2-3	TRBV27	CASSPPGGLGDTQYF	TGTGCCAGCAGTCCCCCGGGAGGGTTAGGGGATACGCAGTATTTT
TRBD2	-	TRBJ2-1	TRBV19	CASTSSAGGLYNEQFF	TGTGCCAGTACCTCGTCAGCGGGGGGCCTTTACAATGAGCAGTTCTTC
-	-	TRBJ2-5	TRBV5-1	CASSLRDYQETQYF	TGCGCCAGCAGCTTGAGGGACTACCAAGAGACCCAGTACTTC
-	-	TRBJ1-3	TRBV2	CASTSLGATDLSGNTIYF	TGTGCCAGCACGTCGTTGGGGGCGACGGACCTCTCTGGAAACACCATATATTTT
-	-	TRBJ2-7	TRBV28	CASRPLTGGESRYEQYF	TGTGCCAGCAGACCTCTCACAGGGGGGGAATCTCGCTACGAGCAGTACTTC
TRBD2	-	TRBJ2-7	TRBV7-2	CASSESSGELYEQYF	TGTGCCAGCAGCGAATCTAGCGGGGAGTTATACGAGCAGTACTTC
TRBD2	-	TRBJ2-1	TRBV5-1	CATSRLGAGVSDNEQFF	TGCGCCACCTCGCGGCTTGGGGCGGGAGTGTCGGACAATGAGCAGTTCTTC
-	-	TRBJ2-3	TRBV6-5	CASSSGLNTQYF	TGTGCCAGCAGTTCGGGATTAAATACGCAGTATTTT
TRBD1	-	TRBJ2-7	TRBV7-8	CASSPGTGLFSYEQYF	TGTGCCAGCAGCCCTGGGACAGGGTTATTCTCCTACGAGCAGTACTTC
TRBD2	-	TRBJ2-7	TRBV5-5	CASSLEGLAPYEQYF	TGTGCCAGCAGCTTGGAGGGACTAGCCCCCTACGAGCAGTACTTC
-	-	TRBJ2-7	TRBV7-9	CSSSFTGPEQYF	TGTTCCAGCAGCTTTACAGGTCCCGAGCAGTACTTC
-	-	TRBJ2-1	TRBV25-1	CASSESRGRKFF	TGTGCCAGCAGTGAATCACGGGGGAGGAAGTTCTTC
TRBD1	-	TRBJ1-1	TRBV28	CASSRPGTGMNTEAFF	TGTGCCAGCAGCCGTCCCGGGACAGGGATGAACACTGAAGCTTTCTTT
-	-	TRBJ2-1	TRBV6-5	CASSEVKGRREFF	TGTGCCAGCAGTGAAGTTAAAGGGCGGAGGGAGTTCTTC
-	-	TRBJ2-3	TRBV6-6	CASSHSTDTQYF	TGTGCCAGCAGCCACTCGACAGATACGCAGTATTTT
-	-	TRBJ1-5	TRBV7-9	CASSFQTDQPQHF	TGTGCCAGCAGCTTCCAGACAGATCAGCCCCAGCATTTT
-	-	TRBJ1-6	TRBV7-9	CASSLGQRGSPLHF	TGTGCCAGCAGCCTTGGCCAGCGGGGATCACCCCTCCACTTT
-	-	TRBJ2-7	TRBV7-9	CASSIGASYEQYF	TGTGCCAGCAGCATAGGGGCCTCCTACGAGCAGTACTTC
TRBD1	-	TRBJ2-7	TRBV30	CAWSGTGFYEQYF	TGTGCCTGGAGCGGGACAGGGTTTTACGAGCAGTACTTC
-	-	TRBJ2-1	TRBV5-5	CASSFSLVNEQFF	TGTGCCAGCAGCTTCAGTCTAGTTAATGAGCAGTTCTTC
-	-	TRBJ1-4	TRBV5-1	CASSLFGQTTNEKLFF	TGCGCCAGCAGCTTGTTCGGACAGACAACTAATGAAAAACTGTTTTTT
TRBD1	-	TRBJ1-5	TRBV19	CASTPGQSNQPQHF	TGTGCCAGTACCCCGGGACAGAGCAATCAGCCCCAGCATTTT
TRBD2	-	TRBJ2-3	TRBV6-1	CASSELAGGAWGRQYF	TGTGCCAGCAGTGAACTAGCGGGGGGGGCGTGGGGAAGGCAGTATTTT
TRBD1	once	TRBJ1-2	TRBV6-5	CANSKDRGRIYGYTF	TGTGCCAACAGCAAAGACAGGGGGCGCATCTATGGCTACACCTTC
TRBD1	-	TRBJ1-1	TRBV7-9	CASSRAGGTEAFF	TGTGCCAGCAGCCGAGCAGGGGGAACTGAAGCTTTCTTT
TRBD1	-	TRBJ2-5	TRBV25-1	CASSEFETGLQETQYF	TGTGCCAGCAGTGAATTTGAGACAGGGCTACAAGAGACCCAGTACTTC
TRBD2	-	TRBJ2-5	TRBV11-3	CASSSEGTSGTKTQYF	TGTGCCAGCAGCTCCGAGGGGACTAGCGGGACAAAGACCCAGTACTTC
TRBD1	-	TRBJ2-5	TRBV2	CASRRGTEETQYF	TGTGCCAGCAGGAGGGGGACAGAAGAGACCCAGTACTTC
-	few	TRBJ2-7	TRBV6-1	CASSELNGGSYEQYF	TGTGCCAGCAGTGAACTCAACGGGGGTTCCTACGAGCAGTACTTC